The source of this TCR beta chain is a study of shared clonotypes between healthy human individuals. Assay: immunoSEQ multiplex PCR; the TCRdb copy retains only in-frame clones and omits some. The sample lists approximately 740,000 clones, about 91% seen once, with around 24% in the top ten. V shed 3 bases and J shed 5 bases, with 9 bases lying between them. CDR1 is SGHNT and CDR2 is YYREEE in the germline V gene (reference sequence). The CDR3 is made up of 12 amino acids. Naive CD8 cells lacked CD45RO, underwent positive selection for CCR7 and left out terminally differentiated effector memory CD45RA+ cells.

The clonotype was recovered from a young man in good health. The material sequenced was naive CD8+ T cells sorted from blood. V usage is TRBV5-4 and J usage is TRBJ2-7; D may correspond to TRBD1 or TRBD2 (5 bases each). Written as DNA, the CDR3 is TGTGCCAGCAGCTCGAGAGGGGACGAGCAGTACTTC. Protein: CASSSRGDEQYF.